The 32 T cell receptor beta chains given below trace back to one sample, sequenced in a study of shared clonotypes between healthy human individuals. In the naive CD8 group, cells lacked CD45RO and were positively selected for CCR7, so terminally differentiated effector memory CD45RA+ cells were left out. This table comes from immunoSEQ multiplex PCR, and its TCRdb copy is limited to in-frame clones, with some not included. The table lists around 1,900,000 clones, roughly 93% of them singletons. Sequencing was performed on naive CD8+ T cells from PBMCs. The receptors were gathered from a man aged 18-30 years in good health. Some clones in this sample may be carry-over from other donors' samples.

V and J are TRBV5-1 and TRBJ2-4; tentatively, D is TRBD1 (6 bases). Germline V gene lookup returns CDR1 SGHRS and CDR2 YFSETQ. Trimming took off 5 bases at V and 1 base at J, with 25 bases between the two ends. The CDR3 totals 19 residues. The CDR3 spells CASRATQGTLGAAKNIQYF. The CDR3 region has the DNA TGCGCCAGCAGAGCCACACAGGGAACCCTTGGGGCGGCCAAAAACATTCAGTACTTC.

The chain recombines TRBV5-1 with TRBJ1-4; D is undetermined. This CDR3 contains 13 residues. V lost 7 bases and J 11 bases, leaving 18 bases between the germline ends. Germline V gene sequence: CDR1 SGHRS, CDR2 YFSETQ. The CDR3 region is CASRSRDEVKLFF. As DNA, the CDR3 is TGCGCCAGCCGTTCCCGTGACGAGGTGAAACTGTTTTTT.

CDR3 sequence (DNA): TGCGCCAGCAGTCAACGGGCTGCGCCGAACACCGGGGAGCTGTTTTTT. It translates to CASSQRAAPNTGELFF. The chain is built from TRBV23-1 and TRBJ2-2; D unclear. TRBV23-1 is recorded as an ORF, its role being uncertain. The CDR3 covers 16 residues. With 2 bases removed from V and 0 bases from J, the gap between germline ends came to 10 bases.

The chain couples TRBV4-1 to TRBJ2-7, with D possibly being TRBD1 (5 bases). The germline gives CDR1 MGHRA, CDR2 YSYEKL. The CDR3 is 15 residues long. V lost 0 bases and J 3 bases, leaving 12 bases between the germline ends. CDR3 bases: TGCGCCAGCAGCCAAGATAACCTAAGGGGCTACGAGCAGTACTTC. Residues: CASSQDNLRGYEQYF.

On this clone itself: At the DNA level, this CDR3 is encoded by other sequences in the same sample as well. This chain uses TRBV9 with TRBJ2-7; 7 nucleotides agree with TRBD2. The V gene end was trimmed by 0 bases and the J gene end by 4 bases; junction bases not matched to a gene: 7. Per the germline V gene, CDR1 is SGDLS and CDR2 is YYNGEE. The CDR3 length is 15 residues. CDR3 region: CASSVGDSGAYEQYF. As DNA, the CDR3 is TGTGCCAGCAGCGTAGGAGACAGCGGGGCTTACGAGCAGTACTTC.

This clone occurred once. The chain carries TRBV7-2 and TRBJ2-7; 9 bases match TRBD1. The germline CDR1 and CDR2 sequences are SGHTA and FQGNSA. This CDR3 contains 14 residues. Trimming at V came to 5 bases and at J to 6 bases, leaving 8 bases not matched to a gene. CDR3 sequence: CASSPRDRDREQYF. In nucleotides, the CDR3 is TGTGCCAGCAGCCCCCGGGACAGGGACCGCGAGCAGTACTTC.

DNA for the CDR3: TGTGCCAGCAGCCCGGGACAGCTTACCGGGGAGCTGTTTTTT. It codes for CASSPGQLTGELFF. The V gene is TRBV5-4, the J gene TRBJ2-2; 7 bases fit TRBD1. Germline lookup yields CDR1 SGHNT and CDR2 YYREEE (reference sequence). The CDR3 totals 14 residues. With V trimmed by 4 bases and J by 5 bases, 5 bases remained unmatched.

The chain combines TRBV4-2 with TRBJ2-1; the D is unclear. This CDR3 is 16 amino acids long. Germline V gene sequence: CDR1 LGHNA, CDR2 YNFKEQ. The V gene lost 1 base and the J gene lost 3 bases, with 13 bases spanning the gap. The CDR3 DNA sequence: TGTGCCAGCAGCCAAGTAGTGAGTCGGAGCTACAATGAGCAGTTCTTC. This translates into CASSQVVSRSYNEQFF.

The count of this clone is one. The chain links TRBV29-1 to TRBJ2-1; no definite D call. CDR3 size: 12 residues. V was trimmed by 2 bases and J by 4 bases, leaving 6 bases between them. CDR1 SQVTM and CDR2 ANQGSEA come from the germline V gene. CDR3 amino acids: CSVESLYNEQFF. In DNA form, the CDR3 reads TGCAGCGTTGAATCGTTATACAATGAGCAGTTCTTC.

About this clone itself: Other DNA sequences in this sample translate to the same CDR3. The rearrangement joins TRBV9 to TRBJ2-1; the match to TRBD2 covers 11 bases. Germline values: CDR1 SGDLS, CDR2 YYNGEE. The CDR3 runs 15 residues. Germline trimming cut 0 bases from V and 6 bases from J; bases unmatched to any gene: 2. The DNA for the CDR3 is TGTGCCAGCAGCGTAGGTGGGACTAGCGGCAATGAGCAGTTCTTC. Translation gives CASSVGGTSGNEQFF.

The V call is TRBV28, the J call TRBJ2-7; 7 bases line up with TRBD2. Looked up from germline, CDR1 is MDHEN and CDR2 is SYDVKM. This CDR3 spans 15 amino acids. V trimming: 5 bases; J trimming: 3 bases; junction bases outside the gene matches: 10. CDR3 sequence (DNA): TGTGCCAGCAGTGGTCCTCGGGGCGGGAGCTACGAGCAGTACTTC. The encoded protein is CASSGPRGGSYEQYF.

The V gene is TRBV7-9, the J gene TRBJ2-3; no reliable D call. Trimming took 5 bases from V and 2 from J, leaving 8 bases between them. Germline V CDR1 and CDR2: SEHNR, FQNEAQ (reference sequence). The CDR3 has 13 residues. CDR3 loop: CASSPPHTDTQYF. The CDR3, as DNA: TGTGCCAGCAGCCCTCCCCACACAGATACGCAGTATTTT.

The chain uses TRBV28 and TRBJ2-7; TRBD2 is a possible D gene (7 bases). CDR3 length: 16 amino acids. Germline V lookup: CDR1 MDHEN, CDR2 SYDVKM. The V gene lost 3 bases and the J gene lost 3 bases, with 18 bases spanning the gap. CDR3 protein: CASSFEGGELGYEQYF. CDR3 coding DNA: TGTGCCAGCAGTTTTGAGGGGGGGGAGTTGGGCTACGAGCAGTACTTC.

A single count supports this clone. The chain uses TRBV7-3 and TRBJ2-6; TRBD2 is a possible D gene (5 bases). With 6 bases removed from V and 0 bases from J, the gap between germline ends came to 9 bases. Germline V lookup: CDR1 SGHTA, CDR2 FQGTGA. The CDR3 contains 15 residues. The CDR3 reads CASREDFSGANVLTF. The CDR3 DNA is TGTGCCAGCAGGGAGGACTTCTCTGGGGCCAACGTCCTGACTTTC.

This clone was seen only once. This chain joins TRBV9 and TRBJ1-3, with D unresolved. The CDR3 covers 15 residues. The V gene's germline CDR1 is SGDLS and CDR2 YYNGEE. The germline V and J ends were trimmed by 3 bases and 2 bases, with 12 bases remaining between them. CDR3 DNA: TGTGCCAGCAGCGCCCTACGAAGGGCTGGAAACACCATATATTTT. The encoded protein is CASSALRRAGNTIYF. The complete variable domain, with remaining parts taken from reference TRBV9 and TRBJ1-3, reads DSGVTQTPKHLITATGQRVTLRCSPRSGDLSVYWYQQSLDQGLQFLIQYYNGEERAKGNILERFSAQQFPDLHSELNLSSLELGDSALYFCASSALRRAGNTIYFGEGSWLTVV.

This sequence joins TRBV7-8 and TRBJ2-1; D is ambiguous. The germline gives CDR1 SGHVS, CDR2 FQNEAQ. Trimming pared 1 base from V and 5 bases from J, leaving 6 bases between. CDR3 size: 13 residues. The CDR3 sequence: CASSLVDHNEQFF. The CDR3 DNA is TGTGCCAGCAGCTTAGTCGACCACAATGAGCAGTTCTTC.

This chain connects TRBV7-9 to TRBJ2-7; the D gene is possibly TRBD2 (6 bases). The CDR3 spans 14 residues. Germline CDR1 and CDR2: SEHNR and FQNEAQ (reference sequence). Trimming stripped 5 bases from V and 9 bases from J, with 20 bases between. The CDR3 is CASSITGDPGGQYF. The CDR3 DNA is TGTGCCAGCAGCATCACAGGAGATCCCGGGGGGCAGTACTTC.

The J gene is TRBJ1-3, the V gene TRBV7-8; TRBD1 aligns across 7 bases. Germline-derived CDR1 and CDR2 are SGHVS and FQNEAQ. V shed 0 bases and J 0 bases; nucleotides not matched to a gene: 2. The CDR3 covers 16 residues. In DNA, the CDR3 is TGTGCCAGCAGCTTAGCGGACAGGATCTCTGGAAACACCATATATTTT. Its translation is CASSLADRISGNTIYF.

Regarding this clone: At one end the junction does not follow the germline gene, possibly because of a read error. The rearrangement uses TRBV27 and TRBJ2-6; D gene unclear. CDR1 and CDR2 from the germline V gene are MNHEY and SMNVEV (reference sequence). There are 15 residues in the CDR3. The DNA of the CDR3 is TGTGCCACCAGTCCCGCTCCCTACGGGGCCAACGTCCTGACTTTC. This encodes CATSPAPYGANVLTF. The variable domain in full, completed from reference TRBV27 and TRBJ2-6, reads EAQVTQNPRYLITVTGKKLTVTCSQNMNHEYMSWYRQDPGLGLRQIYYSMNVEVTDKGDVPEGYKVSRKEKRNFPLILESPSPNQTSLYFCATSPAPYGANVLTFGAGSRLTVL.

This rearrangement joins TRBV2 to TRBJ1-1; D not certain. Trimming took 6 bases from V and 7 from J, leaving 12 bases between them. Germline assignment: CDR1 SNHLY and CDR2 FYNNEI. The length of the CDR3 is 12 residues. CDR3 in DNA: TGTGCCAGCAGAGACGGACCCGATGAAGCTTTCTTT. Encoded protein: CASRDGPDEAFF.

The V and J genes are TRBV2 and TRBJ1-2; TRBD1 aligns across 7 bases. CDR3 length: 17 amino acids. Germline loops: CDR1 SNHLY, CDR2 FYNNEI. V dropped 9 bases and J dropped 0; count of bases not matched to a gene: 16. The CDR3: CASIRDSPAISNYGYTF. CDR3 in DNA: TGTGCCAGTATCCGGGACAGCCCGGCGATTTCTAACTATGGCTACACCTTC.

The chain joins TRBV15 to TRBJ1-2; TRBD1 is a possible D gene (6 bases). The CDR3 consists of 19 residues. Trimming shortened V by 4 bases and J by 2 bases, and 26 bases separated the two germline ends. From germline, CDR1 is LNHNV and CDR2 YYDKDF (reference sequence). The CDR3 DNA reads TGTGCCACCAGCATAGGGGGGGGGCGACGCTCAAGCTCAAACTATGGCTACACCTTC. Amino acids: CATSIGGGRRSSSNYGYTF.

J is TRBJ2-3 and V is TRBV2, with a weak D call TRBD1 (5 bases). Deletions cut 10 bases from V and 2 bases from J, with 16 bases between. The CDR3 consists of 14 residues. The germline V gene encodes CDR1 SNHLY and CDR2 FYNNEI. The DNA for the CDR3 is TGTGCCATCAAGACCAGGGATGTCACAGATACGCAGTATTTT. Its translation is CAIKTRDVTDTQYF.

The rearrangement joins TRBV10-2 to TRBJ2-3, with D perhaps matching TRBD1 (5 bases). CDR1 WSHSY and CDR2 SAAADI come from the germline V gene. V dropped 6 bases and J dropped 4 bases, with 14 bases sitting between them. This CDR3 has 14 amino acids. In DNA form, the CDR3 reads TGCGCCAGCAGCCATAGACAGACTTCAGATACGCAGTATTTT. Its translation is CASSHRQTSDTQYF.

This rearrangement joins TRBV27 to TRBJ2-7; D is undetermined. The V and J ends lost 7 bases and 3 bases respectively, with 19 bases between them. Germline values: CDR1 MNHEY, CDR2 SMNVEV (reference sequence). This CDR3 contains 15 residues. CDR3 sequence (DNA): TGTGCCAGCACCATACGGGCAGGTACCCTCTACGAGCAGTACTTC. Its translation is CASTIRAGTLYEQYF.

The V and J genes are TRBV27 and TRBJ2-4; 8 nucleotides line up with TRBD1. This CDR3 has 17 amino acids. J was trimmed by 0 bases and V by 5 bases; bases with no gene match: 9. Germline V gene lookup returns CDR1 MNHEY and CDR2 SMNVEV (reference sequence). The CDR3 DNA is TGTGCCAGCAGTACCCACCAGGGGGCGGTAGCCAAAAACATTCAGTACTTC. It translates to CASSTHQGAVAKNIQYF.

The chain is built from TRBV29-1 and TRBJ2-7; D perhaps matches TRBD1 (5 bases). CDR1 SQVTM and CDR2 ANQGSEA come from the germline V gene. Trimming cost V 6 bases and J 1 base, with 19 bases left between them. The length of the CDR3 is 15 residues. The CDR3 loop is CSVTTTADRSYEQYF. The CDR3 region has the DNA TGCAGCGTAACCACCACGGCTGACAGATCCTACGAGCAGTACTTC.

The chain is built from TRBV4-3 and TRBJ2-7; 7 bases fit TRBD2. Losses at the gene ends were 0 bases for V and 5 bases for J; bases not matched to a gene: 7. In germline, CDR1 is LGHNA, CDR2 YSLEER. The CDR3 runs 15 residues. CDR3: CASSQDGGSSDEQYF. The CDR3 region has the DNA TGCGCCAGCAGCCAAGACGGCGGGAGTTCGGACGAGCAGTACTTC.

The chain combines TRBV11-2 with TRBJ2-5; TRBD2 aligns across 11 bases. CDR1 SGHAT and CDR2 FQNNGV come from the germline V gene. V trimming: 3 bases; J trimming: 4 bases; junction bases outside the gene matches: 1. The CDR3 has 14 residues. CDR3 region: CASSFSGRAETQYF. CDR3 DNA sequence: TGTGCCAGCAGCTTTAGCGGGAGGGCAGAGACCCAGTACTTC. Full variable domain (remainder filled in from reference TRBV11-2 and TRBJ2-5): EAGVAQSPRYKIIEKRQSVAFWCNPISGHATLYWYQQILGQGPKLLIQFQNNGVVDDSQLPKDRFSAERLKGVDSTLKIQPAKLEDSAVYLCASSFSGRAETQYFGPGTRLLVL.

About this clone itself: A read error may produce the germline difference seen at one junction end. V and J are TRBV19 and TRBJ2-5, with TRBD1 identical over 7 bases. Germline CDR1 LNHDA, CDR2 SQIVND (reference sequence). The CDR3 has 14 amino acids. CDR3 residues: CASSADRDQETQYF. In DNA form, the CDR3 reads TGTGCCAGTAGTGCAGACAGGGACCAGGAGACCCAGTACTTC.

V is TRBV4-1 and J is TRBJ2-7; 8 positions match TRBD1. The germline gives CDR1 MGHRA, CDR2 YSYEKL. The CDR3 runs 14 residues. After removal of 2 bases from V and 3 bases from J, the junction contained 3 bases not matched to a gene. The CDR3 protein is CASSQQTGVYEQYF. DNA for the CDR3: TGCGCCAGCAGCCAACAGACAGGGGTCTACGAGCAGTACTTC.

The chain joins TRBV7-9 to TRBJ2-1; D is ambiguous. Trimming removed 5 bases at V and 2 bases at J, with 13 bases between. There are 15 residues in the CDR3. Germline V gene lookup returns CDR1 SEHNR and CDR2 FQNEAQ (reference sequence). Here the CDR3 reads CASSPAVSPYNEQFF. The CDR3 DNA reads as TGTGCCAGCAGCCCCGCGGTGTCGCCCTACAATGAGCAGTTCTTC.